Sequencing of this TCR beta chain was carried out in a study of shared clonotypes between healthy human individuals. Study-level points and caveats: An expected dependence of interdonor clonotype sharing on sequencing depth was noted. The researchers took only blood, and tissue repertoires probably look different. Rarefaction demonstrated incomplete sorted-subset sequencing despite large depth.

Produced via immunoSEQ multiplex PCR; TCRdb's table is partial and in-frame only. The sample includes around 1,100,000 clones, around three quarters of them seen just once. Note on this clone: Its antigen is undetermined.

The sample was memory CD4+ T cells from PBMCs. Documented subset: CD45RA-negative fraction. The clonotype comes from a man in his late teens or twenties in good health. Some clones in this sample may be carry-over from other donors' samples.

The CDR3 spells CASSLDPASGRNEQFF. CDR3 DNA sequence: TGTGCCAGCAGCTTAGATCCGGCTAGCGGGAGGAATGAGCAGTTCTTC. The V and J genes are TRBV11-2 and TRBJ2-1; 11 nucleotides agree with TRBD2. CDR3 length: 16 amino acids. The germline V gene encodes CDR1 SGHAT and CDR2 FQNNGV. With V trimmed by 0 bases and J by 7 bases, 5 bases remained unmatched.